This TCR beta chain derives from a study of shared clonotypes between healthy human individuals (dated by TCRdb to 2018 to 2020). About the study as a whole: Two women and three men aged 18 to 49 years were included in the cohort. Per donor, three plates each were used for CD4 naive and CD4 memory, two for CD8 naive, and one for CD8 memory. The study deeply sequenced blood TCR repertoires of five healthy adults to estimate repertoire size and the extent of clonotype sharing between individuals. Different laboratories and diverse techniques were used to prepare libraries and sequence TCR repertoires, to increase sequencing depth and limit assay-specific biases. Per donor, leukapheresis produced somewhere between about 0.94 and 9.5 billion PBMCs.

To note about this clone: Its recognized antigen is unknown. No qualities accompany the bases; no much larger clone lies one base away.

TCR CDR3 regions were amplified from genomic DNA by multiplex PCR using the deep immunoSEQ assay. Extracted genomic DNA from each cell subset was spread evenly across all wells of several immunoSEQ 96-well plates, with each plate serving as a replicate. For sorted subsets, 150 to 250 ng of genomic DNA, equivalent to some 33,000 T cell genomes, went into each replicate PCR. Purified libraries were quantified with a Qubit 3.0 fluorometer, sized on a Bioanalyzer 2100, and re-quantified with the KAPA Library Quantification kit. A separate single-read 150-cycle Illumina NextSeq 550 flow cell was used to sequence each immunoSEQ 96-well plate. The original methods were these. Because the immunoSEQ output included only junctional sequences and no quality scores, the filtering could not be the same as the filtering used for full-length reads. Sequences were annotated with PyIR, a Python wrapper for IgBLAST v1.9, and V/J genes and CDR3 were assigned using IMGT germline references. Any read was removed if the V/J assignment was weak (E-value above 1e-6), the CDR3 was missing, or the read contained stop codons, out-of-frame junctions, or ambiguous translated residues. A V3J clonotype was defined by an identical inferred V gene, J gene, and CDR3 amino acid sequence. To compute the percentage overlap between repertoires, the number of shared unique clonotypes was divided by the size of the smaller repertoire. Richness of each repertoire was evaluated using RTK rarefaction, the Chao1 estimator, and Recon v2.1 estimates of unobserved clonotypes. OLGA was used to compute generation probabilities for all TCRbeta clonotypes that the gDNA method yielded from a few donors. TCRdb retrieved this table from immuneACCESS and kept in-frame rearrangements only. Not all clones are present; in checked studies, unresolved V genes account for under half, and no reason is known for the remainder. V, J and clone size derive from that table, while D and trimming were established from the DNA sequence. This sample gives about 600,000 clones in total; 97% of them show up just once. The ten most abundant clones make up about 0.06% of the sample.

What the authors observed across the whole study: Naive subsets generally had larger estimated clonotype richness than memory subsets did. Sharing across a handful of donors was observed for about 5% of naive CD4, around 3.5% of naive CD8, around 2.5% of memory CD4, and around 0.42% of memory CD8 clonotypes. Clonotypes shared by all four sorted-subset donors showed higher generation probabilities than non-shared clonotypes. Only blood was sampled, and tissue TCR repertoires likely differ from those in blood. Because the study included a small number of donors, the genetic and exposure-history diversity represented was limited. Even with the large sequencing depth, rarefaction of the sorted-subset datasets indicated that sequencing was incomplete. Pairwise subsampling led to the expectation that sequencing depth would affect the degree of clonotype sharing among donors.

Donors were healthy HIV-negative adults with no recently reported acute infections or vaccinations. Only Caucasian adults living in Nashville, Tennessee, USA were represented among the donors. CD4+ T cells were enriched by magnetic negative selection, after which naive cells were positively selected on CD45RA and the negative fraction was taken as the memory subset. Blood was collected by leukapheresis, and PBMCs were isolated by Ficoll-Histopaque density gradient centrifugation and then cryopreserved in liquid nitrogen vapor phase. Purity and quantity of every magnetically sorted T cell population were checked by analytical flow cytometry. Each sorted fraction had its genomic DNA isolated and then quantified by UV absorbance on a Nanodrop 2000c. The sequenced sample consisted of naive CD4+ T cells sorted from blood. Interpreted using the paper, the cell subset or site label stands for: CD45RA+ positively selected. This TCR derives from a woman in her 30s in good health.

In nucleotide form, the sequence is TGCGCCAGCAGCCACGGACAGATAGGGGTACATAGCAATCAGCCCCAGCATTTT. Its product reads: CASSHGQIGVHSNQPQHF. In this chain, TRBV4-1 is recombined with TRBJ1-5; the D gene is perhaps TRBD1, on 6 matching bases. Reading from cysteine to phenylalanine, the CDR3 counts 18 amino acids. Only CDR3 DNA is held: 54 bases, read in frame from base 1. CDR1 and CDR2 are read off the germline V gene as MGHRA and YSYEKL. V is clipped by 3 bases and J by 0 bases, and the sequence between their germline boundaries is 18 bases long.